This T cell receptor beta chain comes out of a study of glioma-infiltrating T cells. The CDR3 runs 13 residues. Germline CDR1 is MDHEN and CDR2 is SYDVKM. Trimming took 11 bases from V and 6 from J; bases not matched to a gene: 9. Amplification of TCR alpha and beta CDR3 regions from RNA used iRepertoire nested multiplex PCR. MiXCR, applied by TCRdb to the multiplex PCR reads, yields one record per CDR3 protein. The sample consists of about 140,000 distinct CDR3 sequences, approximately 40% of them appearing once. The V and J genes are TRBV28 and TRBJ2-5, with 10 bases aligning to TRBD1. The clonotype comes from a human donor with low-grade glioma or glioblastoma, undergoing nonglioma brain surgery, or in good health (not recorded which). The sequenced sample was glioma tissue, nonneoplastic brain tissue, or PBMCs (not recorded which). This CDR3 is CAATGQGLKTQYF. The CDR3 coding sequence is TGTGCCGCAACGGGACAGGGGTTGAAGACCCAGTACTTC.